The next 6 T cell receptor beta chains were all read from a single sample in a study of blood T cell repertoires in COVID-19. The data were produced by immunoSEQ multiplex PCR, yet TCRdb's version contains in-frame clones alone and is incomplete. Altogether fewer than 300,000 clones are present, approximately 86% being singletons, with the ten largest covering over 7.5%. Material: peripheral blood. The receptors were gathered from a man between 35 and 55 years old who had recovered from COVID-19.

Turning to this clone: Within the sample, other DNA sequences also encode this same CDR3. This sequence joins TRBV11-2 and TRBJ2-7; 7 bases fit TRBD2. There are 14 residues in the CDR3. V lost 0 bases to trimming and J lost 3 bases; unmatched junction nucleotides: 2. Per the germline V gene, CDR1 is SGHAT and CDR2 is FQNNGV. The CDR3 reads CASSLDPGGYEQYF. CDR3 in DNA: TGTGCCAGCAGCTTAGACCCGGGGGGCTACGAGCAGTACTTC.

This sequence joins TRBV5-4 and TRBJ1-1, with a weak D call TRBD1 (5 bases). This CDR3 comprises 15 residues. Germline V lookup: CDR1 SGHNT, CDR2 YYREEE (reference sequence). V lost 0 bases to trimming and J lost 2 bases, with 11 bases between them. DNA of the CDR3: TGTGCCAGCAGCTTGGAGGGGCTTCAAAACACTGAAGCTTTCTTT. Translating gives CASSLEGLQNTEAFF.

The rearrangement uses TRBV10-3 and TRBJ2-5; a weak D match, TRBD1 (5 bases). V lost 4 bases to trimming and J lost 0 bases, with 9 bases between them. CDR3 length: 14 residues. In germline, CDR1 is ENHRY, CDR2 SYGVKD. The CDR3 coding sequence is TGTGCCATCAGTGGACAGAAGTACCAAGAGACCCAGTACTTC. Protein: CAISGQKYQETQYF.

CDR3 DNA sequence: TGTGCCAGCAGCTTGCTCGGGGAGCTGTTTTTT. It codes for CASSLLGELFF. This rearrangement joins TRBV5-5 to TRBJ2-2, with D unclear. V lost 1 base to trimming and J lost 7 bases, with 2 bases between them. The CDR3 contains 11 residues. The germline gives CDR1 SGHKS, CDR2 YYEKEE (reference sequence). Using reference TRBV5-5 and TRBJ2-2 for the parts outside the CDR3, the full variable domain is DAGVTQSPTHLIKTRGQQVTLRCSPISGHKSVSWYQQVLGQGPQFIFQYYEKEERGRGNFPDRFSARQFPNYSSELNVNALLLGDSALYLCASSLLGELFFGEGSRLTVL.

The rearrangement uses TRBV5-4 and TRBJ2-1; TRBD1 matches 9 bases. The CDR3 length is 15 residues. Looked up from germline, CDR1 is SGHNT and CDR2 is YYREEE (reference sequence). V dropped 0 bases and J dropped 7; count of bases not matched to a gene: 5. CDR3 in DNA: TGTGCCAGCAGCTTGGCCGGGACAGGGTGGAATGAGCAGTTCTTC. This sequence encodes CASSLAGTGWNEQFF.

The genes are TRBV10-3 and TRBJ2-5, with TRBD2 identical over 9 bases. The germline CDR1 and CDR2 sequences are ENHRY and SYGVKD. The CDR3 spans 15 residues. V lost 10 bases, J lost 2 bases, and 11 bases stayed unmatched. The CDR3 DNA follows: TGTGCCACCCGAGGGGGAGCGGGGGGACAAGAGACCCAGTACTTC. It specifies CATRGGAGGQETQYF.